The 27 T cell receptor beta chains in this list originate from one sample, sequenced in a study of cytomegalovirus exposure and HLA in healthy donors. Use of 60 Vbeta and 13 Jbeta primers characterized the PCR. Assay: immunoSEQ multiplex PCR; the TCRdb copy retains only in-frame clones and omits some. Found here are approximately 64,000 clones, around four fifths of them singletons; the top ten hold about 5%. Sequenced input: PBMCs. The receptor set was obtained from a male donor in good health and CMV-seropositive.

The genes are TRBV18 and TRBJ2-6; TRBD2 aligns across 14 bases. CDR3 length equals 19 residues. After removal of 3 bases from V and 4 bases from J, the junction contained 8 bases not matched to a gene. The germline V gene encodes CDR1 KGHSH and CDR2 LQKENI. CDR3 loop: CASSPIGLAGGRGANVLTF. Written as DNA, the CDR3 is TGTGCCAGCTCACCGATAGGACTAGCGGGGGGTAGAGGGGCCAACGTCCTGACTTTC.

The chain's CDR3 is CAISETGDGYTF. The DNA of the CDR3 is TGTGCCATCAGTGAGACCGGAGATGGCTACACCTTC. The chain links TRBV10-3 to TRBJ1-2; D remains ambiguous. The V end lost 2 bases, the J end lost 6 bases, and 7 bases lay between the germline ends. The germline CDR1 and CDR2 sequences are ENHRY and SYGVKD. This CDR3 has 12 amino acids.

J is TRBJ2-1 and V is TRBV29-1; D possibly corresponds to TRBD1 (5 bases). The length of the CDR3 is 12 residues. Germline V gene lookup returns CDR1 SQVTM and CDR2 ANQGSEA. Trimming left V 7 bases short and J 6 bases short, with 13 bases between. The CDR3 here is CSGVRGPNEQFF. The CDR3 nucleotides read TGCAGCGGGGTAAGGGGTCCCAATGAGCAGTTCTTC.

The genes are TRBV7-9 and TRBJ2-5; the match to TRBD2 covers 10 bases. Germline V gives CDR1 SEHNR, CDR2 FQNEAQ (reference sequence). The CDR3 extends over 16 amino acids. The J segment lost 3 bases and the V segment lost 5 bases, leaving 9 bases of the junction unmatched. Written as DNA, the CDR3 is TGTGCCAGCAGCCCTTTAGCGGGGGGCCGCGAAGAGACCCAGTACTTC. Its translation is CASSPLAGGREETQYF. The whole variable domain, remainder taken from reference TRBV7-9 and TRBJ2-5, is DTGVSQNPRHKITKRGQNVTFRCDPISEHNRLYWYRQTLGQGPEFLTYFQNEAQLEKSRLLSDRFSAERPKGSFSTLEIQRTEQGDSAMYLCASSPLAGGREETQYFGPGTRLLVL.

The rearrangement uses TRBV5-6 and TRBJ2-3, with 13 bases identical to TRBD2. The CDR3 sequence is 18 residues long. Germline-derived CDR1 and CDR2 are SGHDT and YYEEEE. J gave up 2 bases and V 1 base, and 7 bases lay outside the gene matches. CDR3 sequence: CASSLRLAGGLSTDTQYF. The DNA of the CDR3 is TGTGCCAGCAGCTTGAGACTAGCGGGGGGATTATCCACAGATACGCAGTATTTT.

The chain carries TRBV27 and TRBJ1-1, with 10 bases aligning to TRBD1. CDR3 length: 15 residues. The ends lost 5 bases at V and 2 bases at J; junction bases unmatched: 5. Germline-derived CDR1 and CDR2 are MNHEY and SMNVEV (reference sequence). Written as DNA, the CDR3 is TGTGCCAGCAGTCCGGGGGACAGGGGAAACACTGAAGCTTTCTTT. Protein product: CASSPGDRGNTEAFF.

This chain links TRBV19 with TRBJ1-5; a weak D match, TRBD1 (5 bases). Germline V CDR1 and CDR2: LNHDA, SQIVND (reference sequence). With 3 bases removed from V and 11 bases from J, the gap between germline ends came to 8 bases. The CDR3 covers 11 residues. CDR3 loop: CASSMGGTQHF. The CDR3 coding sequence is TGTGCCAGTAGTATGGGGGGGACCCAGCATTTT.

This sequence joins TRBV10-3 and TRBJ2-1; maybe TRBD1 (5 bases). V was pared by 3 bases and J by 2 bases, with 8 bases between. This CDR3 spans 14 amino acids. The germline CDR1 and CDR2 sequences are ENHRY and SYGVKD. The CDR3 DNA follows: TGTGCCATCAGTGACGACAGCGCCTACAATGAGCAGTTCTTC. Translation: CAISDDSAYNEQFF.

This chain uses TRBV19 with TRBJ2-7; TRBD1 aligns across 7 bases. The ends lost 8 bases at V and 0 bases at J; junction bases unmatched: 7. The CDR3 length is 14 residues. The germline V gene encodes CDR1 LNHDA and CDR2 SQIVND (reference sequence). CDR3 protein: CASSETGSSYEQYF. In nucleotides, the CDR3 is TGTGCCAGTTCCGAGACAGGGTCCTCCTACGAGCAGTACTTC.

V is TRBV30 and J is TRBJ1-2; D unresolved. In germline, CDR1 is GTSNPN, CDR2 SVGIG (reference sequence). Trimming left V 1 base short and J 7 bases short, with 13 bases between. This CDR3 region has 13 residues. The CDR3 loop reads CAWSEGGVGGYTF. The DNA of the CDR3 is TGTGCCTGGAGTGAAGGCGGGGTTGGTGGCTACACCTTC.

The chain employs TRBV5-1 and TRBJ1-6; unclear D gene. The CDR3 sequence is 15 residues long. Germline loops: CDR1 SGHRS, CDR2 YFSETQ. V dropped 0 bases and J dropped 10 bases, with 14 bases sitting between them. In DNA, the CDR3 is TGCGCCAGCAGCTTGGAGGCGGGGATTGGGTCACCCCTCCACTTT. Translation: CASSLEAGIGSPLHF.

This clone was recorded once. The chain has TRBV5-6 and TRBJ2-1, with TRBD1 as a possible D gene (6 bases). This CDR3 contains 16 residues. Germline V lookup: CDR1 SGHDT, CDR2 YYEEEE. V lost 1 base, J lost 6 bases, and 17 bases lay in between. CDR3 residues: CASSLSGTLVFNEQFF. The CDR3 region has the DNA TGTGCCAGCAGCTTGTCTGGGACACTAGTTTTCAATGAGCAGTTCTTC.

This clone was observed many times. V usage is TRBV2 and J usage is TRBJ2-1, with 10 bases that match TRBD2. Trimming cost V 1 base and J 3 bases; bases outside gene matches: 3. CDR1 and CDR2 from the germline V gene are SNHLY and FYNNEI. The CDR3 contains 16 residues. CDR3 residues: CASSEVVAGGYNEQFF. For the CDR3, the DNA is TGTGCCAGCAGTGAAGTGGTAGCGGGGGGCTACAATGAGCAGTTCTTC. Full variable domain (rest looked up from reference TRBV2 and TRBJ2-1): EPEVTQTPSHQVTQMGQEVILRCVPISNHLYFYWYRQILGQKVEFLVSFYNNEISEKSEIFDDQFSVERPDGSNFTLKIRSTKLEDSAMYFCASSEVVAGGYNEQFFGPGTRLTVL.

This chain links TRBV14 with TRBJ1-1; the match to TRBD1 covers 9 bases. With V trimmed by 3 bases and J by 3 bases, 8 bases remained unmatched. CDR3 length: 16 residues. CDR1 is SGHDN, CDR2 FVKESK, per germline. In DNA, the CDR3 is TGTGCCAGCAGCCAGGGGACAGGGCGAGAAGACACTGAAGCTTTCTTT. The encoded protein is CASSQGTGREDTEAFF.

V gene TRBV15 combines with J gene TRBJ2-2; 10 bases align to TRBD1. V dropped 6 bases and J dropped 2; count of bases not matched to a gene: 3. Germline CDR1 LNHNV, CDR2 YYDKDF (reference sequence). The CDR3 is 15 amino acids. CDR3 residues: CATRRQGANTGELFF. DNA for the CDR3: TGTGCCACCAGACGACAGGGGGCTAACACCGGGGAGCTGTTTTTT.

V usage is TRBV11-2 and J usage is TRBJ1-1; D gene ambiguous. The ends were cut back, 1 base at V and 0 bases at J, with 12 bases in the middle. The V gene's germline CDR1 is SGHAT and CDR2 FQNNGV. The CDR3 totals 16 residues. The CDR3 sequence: CASSLGRGRMNTEAFF. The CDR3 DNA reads TGTGCCAGCAGCTTAGGTCGAGGAAGAATGAACACTGAAGCTTTCTTT.

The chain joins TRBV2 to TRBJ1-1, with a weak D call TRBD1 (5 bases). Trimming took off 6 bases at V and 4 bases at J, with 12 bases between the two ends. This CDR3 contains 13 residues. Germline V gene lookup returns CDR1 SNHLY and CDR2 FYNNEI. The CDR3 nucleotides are TGTGCCAGCAGACAGGAGGGCACCACTGAAGCTTTCTTT. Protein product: CASRQEGTTEAFF.

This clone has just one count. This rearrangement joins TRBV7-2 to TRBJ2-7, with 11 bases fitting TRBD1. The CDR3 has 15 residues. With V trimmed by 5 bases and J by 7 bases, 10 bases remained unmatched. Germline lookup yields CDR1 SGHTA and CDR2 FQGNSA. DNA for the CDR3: TGTGCCAGCAGCCCCTGGAATGGGGACAGGGGGGAGCAGTACTTC. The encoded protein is CASSPWNGDRGEQYF.

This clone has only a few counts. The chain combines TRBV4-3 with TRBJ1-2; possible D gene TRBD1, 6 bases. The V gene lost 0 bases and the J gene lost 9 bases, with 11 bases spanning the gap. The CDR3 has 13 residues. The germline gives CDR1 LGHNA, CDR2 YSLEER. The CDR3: CASSQDSRGSYTF. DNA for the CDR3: TGCGCCAGCAGCCAAGATTCCAGGGGAAGCTACACCTTC.

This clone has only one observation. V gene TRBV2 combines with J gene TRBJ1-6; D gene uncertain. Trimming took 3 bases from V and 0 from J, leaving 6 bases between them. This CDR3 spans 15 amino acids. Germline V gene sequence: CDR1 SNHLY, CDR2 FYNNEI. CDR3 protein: CASSDWSSYNSPLHF. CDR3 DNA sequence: TGTGCCAGCAGTGACTGGAGCTCCTATAATTCACCCCTCCACTTT.

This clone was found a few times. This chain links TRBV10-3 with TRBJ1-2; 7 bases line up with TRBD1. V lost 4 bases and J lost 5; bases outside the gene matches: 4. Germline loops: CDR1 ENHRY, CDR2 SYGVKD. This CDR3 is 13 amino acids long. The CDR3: CAISGRQGYGYTF. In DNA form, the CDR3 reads TGTGCCATCAGTGGAAGACAGGGATATGGCTACACCTTC.

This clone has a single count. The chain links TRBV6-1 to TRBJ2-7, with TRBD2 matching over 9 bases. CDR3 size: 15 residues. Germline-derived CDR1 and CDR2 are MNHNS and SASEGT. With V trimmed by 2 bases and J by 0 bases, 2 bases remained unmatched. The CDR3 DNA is TGTGCCAGCAGTGAACTAGCGGGGAGCTCCTACGAGCAGTACTTC. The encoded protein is CASSELAGSSYEQYF.

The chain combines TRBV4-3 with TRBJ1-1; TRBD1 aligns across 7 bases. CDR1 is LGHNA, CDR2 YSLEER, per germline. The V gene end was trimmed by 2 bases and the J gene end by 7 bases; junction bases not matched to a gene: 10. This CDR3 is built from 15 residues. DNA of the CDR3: TGCGCCAGCAGCCAATCCGGAGGCGGGACAGTTGAAGCTTTCTTT. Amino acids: CASSQSGGGTVEAFF.

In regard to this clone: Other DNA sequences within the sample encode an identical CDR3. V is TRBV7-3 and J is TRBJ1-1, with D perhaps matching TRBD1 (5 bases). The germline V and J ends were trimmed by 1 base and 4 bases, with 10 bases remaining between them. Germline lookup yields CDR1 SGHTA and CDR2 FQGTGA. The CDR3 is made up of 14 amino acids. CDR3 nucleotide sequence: TGTGCCAGCAGCTTAAGTGGGGGAGGCACTGAAGCTTTCTTT. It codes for CASSLSGGGTEAFF.

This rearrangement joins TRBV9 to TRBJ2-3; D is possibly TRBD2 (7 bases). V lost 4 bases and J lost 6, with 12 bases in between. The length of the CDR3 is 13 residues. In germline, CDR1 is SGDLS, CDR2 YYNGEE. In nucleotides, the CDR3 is TGTGCCAGCAGCCCGGGGGGCCGGGATACGCAGTATTTT. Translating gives CASSPGGRDTQYF.

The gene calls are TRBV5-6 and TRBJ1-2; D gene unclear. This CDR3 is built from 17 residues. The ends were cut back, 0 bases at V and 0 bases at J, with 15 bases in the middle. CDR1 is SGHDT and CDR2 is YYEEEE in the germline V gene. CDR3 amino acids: CASSLVQKRIANYGYTF. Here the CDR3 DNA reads TGTGCCAGCAGCTTGGTACAGAAGCGGATTGCTAACTATGGCTACACCTTC.

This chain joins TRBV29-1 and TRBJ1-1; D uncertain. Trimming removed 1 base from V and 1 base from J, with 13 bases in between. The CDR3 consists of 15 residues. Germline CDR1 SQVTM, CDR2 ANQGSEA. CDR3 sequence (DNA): TGCAGCGTTGAAGGCGCGACTTGGCGGAACACTGAAGCTTTCTTT. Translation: CSVEGATWRNTEAFF. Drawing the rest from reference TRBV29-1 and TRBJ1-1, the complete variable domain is SAVISQKPSRDICQRGTSLTIQCQVDSQVTMMFWYRQQPGQSLTLIATANQGSEATYESGFVIDKFPISRPNLTFSTLTVSNMSPEDSSIYLCSVEGATWRNTEAFFGQGTRLTVV.